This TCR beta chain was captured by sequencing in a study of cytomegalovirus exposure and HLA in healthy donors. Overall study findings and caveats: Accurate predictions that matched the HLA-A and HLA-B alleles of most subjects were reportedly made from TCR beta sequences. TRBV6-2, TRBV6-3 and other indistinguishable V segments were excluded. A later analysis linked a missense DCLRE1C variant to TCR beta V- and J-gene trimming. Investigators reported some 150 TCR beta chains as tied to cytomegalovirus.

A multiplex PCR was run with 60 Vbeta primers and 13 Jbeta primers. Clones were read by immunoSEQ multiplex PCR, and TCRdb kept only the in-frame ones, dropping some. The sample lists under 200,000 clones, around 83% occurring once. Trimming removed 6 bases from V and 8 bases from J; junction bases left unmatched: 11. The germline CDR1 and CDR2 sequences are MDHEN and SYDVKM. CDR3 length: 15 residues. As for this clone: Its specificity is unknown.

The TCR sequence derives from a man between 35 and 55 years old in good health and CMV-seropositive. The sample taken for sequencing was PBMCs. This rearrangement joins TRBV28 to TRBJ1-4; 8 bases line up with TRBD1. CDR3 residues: CASSSGGQGYEKLFF. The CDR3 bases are TGTGCCAGCAGCTCAGGGGGCCAGGGTTACGAAAAACTGTTTTTT.